This T cell receptor (beta chain) was retrieved from a study of technical replicates of blood from a handful of donors. After removal of 2 bases from V and 1 base from J, the junction contained 1 base not matched to a gene. The germline gives CDR1 SGHDT, CDR2 YYEEEE. This CDR3 is built from 16 residues. Only in-frame clones appear in the TCRdb table, and some are missing; sequencing was by immunoSEQ multiplex PCR. The sample has tens of thousands of clones, roughly 94% seen once. This TCR came from a human donor in good health. The specimen was T cells isolated from PBMCs. The chain combines TRBV5-6 with TRBJ2-3, with 13 nucleotides matching TRBD2. DNA of the CDR3: TGTGCCAGCAGCTTACTAGCGGGGGGGGGCACAGATACGCAGTATTTT. As protein: CASSLLAGGGTDTQYF.